This TCR beta chain was obtained from a study of CD8 T cells in Susac syndrome (dated by TCRdb to about 2019). Background on the whole study: Of the Susac syndrome patients who were sequenced, about six had clinically active disease and eight were in clinical remission. At the time of blood withdrawal, Susac syndrome patients were either therapy-naive, taking corticosteroids (with some also receiving IVIg), or on IVIg alone. Whether CD8+ T cell activation and differentiation in Susac syndrome was antigen driven was tested using repertoire sequencing. CD8+ T cell repertoire clonality was compared between some 12 healthy donors, some 14 Susac syndrome patients and fewer than 19 multiple sclerosis patients.

Broader findings and caveats from the paper: CD8+ repertoires in Susac syndrome showed clonal expansion, which was highest in CD8+ TEMRA cells and was greater in clinically active patients than in remitting patients. The number of individuals in the TCR sequencing and HLA analysis was recognized as being relatively small. Roughly 15 and five Susac-specific public clones were found in the total CD8+ and CD8+ TEMRA repertoires, respectively.

RNA was extracted using the RNeasy kit, and about 0.45 to 1 ug of the RNA was reverse transcribed with random hexamers. TCR beta CDR3 regions were amplified with the immunoSEQ multiplex PCR assay covering 54 Vbeta and 13 Jbeta segments. Bias from PCR amplification was corrected by using a synthetic template baseline for primer optimization and for computational correction. The study's processing was this. Only productive sequences were kept, with reads annotated to V, D and J genes according to IMGT and analyzed in immunoSEQ Analyzer. To calculate clonality, Shannon entropy was normalized by log2 of the number of productive unique sequences and then subtracted from one. For each patient and control, public and private clones were evaluated among the 100 most prevalent clones. Clones were defined as Susac-specific if absent from the healthy and MS cohorts, from around 1,000 published viral clones and from other ImmuneACCESS disease sequences. TCRdb itself trimmed the public reads at Q25 with fastp, ran MiXCR and retained productive beta chains. All rows with the same CDR3 protein become a single entry with the most common DNA and genes. The V and J calls shown here were made by TCRdb, not taken from the authors' results. The sample records roughly 88,000 distinct CDR3 sequences, roughly 95% of which are singletons. The leading ten clones occupy 0.41% of the sample.

This clonotype is a singleton in its sample. Its antigen is unknown. Within one base of it there is no much larger clone, and no base qualities were kept. Just one read gives weak support. Peripheral blood CD8+ and CD4+ T cells from healthy donors, Susac syndrome patients and multiple sclerosis patients were profiled by high-throughput TCR beta sequencing. The Susac syndrome patients fulfilled recently defined diagnostic criteria for either definite or probable disease. Bulk CD8+ and CD4+ T cells were purified magnetically by negative isolation, whereas CD8+ TEMRA cells were enriched by FACS. Blood was collected in EDTA tubes and processed within 24 hours, with PBMCs isolated through density gradient centrifugation. PBMCs destined for TCR sequencing were cryopreserved in liquid nitrogen and later thawed in a 37 °C water bath. Purity of sorted or isolated CD4+, CD8+ and CD8+ TEMRA cells was at least 90%.

V loses 4 bases, J loses 2 bases, and the germline ends lie 8 bases apart. Reading from cysteine to phenylalanine, the CDR3 counts 13 amino acids. The retained sequence is limited to the CDR3, 39 bases, with the frame set at the first base. The germline V gene gives CDR1 as KGHSH and CDR2 as LQKENI. The V and J segments used are TRBV18 and TRBJ1-2; TRBD1 is a possible D gene, resting on 5 matching bases. The clonotype comes from a human donor with Susac syndrome. Specimen: CD8+ T cells from PBMCs. The CDR3 protein is CASSLDSNYGYTF. The DNA sequence follows: TGTGCCAGCTCACTCGACAGCAACTATGGCTACACCTTC.